The next 8 T cell receptor beta chains were all read from a single sample in a study of CD4+ T cells in melanoma (dated by TCRdb to between 2022 and 2023). The method behind the library was the immunoSEQ multiplex PCR assay. Not all clones reach the TCRdb copy of this immuneACCESS table, which keeps in-frame sequences only. Checked studies attribute under half of the gap to unresolved V genes and leave the rest unexplained. Here the sample has tens of thousands of clones; roughly two thirds occur a single time. The ten largest clones capture 4.8% of the sample. Sequenced sample: tumor tissue. These receptors were taken from a human donor with melanoma.

This chain uses TRBV28 with TRBJ2-6, with 10 nucleotides matching TRBD1. The CDR3 totals 18 residues. The V gene's germline CDR1 is MDHEN and CDR2 SYDVKM. Germline trimming cut 5 bases from V and 0 bases from J; bases unmatched to any gene: 7. DNA of the CDR3: TGTGCCAGCAGTCAAAGGGACAGGGGTTACTCTGGGGCCAACGTCCTGACTTTC. Its protein is CASSQRDRGYSGANVLTF.

This clone was counted a few times. The chain joins TRBV6-1 to TRBJ2-2; 9 bases are a match to TRBD1. The CDR3 extends over 15 amino acids. Trimming removed 2 bases from V and 5 bases from J; junction bases left unmatched: 3. Germline assignment: CDR1 MNHNS and CDR2 SASEGT. CDR3 nucleotides: TGTGCCAGCAGTGAACCTGGACAGGGGACCGGGGAGCTGTTTTTT. It codes for CASSEPGQGTGELFF.

The chain joins TRBV7-9 to TRBJ1-4; 9 nucleotides match TRBD1. Germline trimming cut 5 bases from V and 5 bases from J; bases unmatched to any gene: 6. Germline CDR1 and CDR2: SEHNR and FQNEAQ (reference sequence). This CDR3 has 15 residues. CDR3 bases: TGTGCCAGCAGCGGGAGACAGGGGGTGAATGAAAAACTGTTTTTT. As protein: CASSGRQGVNEKLFF.

The chain joins TRBV5-5 to TRBJ2-7; the D is unclear. Trimming took 4 bases from V and 0 from J, leaving 5 bases between them. CDR1 and CDR2 (germline): SGHKS, YYEKEE (reference sequence). There are 12 residues in the CDR3. The CDR3 here is CASSHSSYEQYF. The CDR3 bases are TGTGCCAGCAGCCACTCCTCCTACGAGCAGTACTTC.

The V call is TRBV14, the J call TRBJ2-1; either TRBD1 or TRBD2 may supply D (5 bases each). CDR1 is SGHDN and CDR2 is FVKESK in the germline V gene. The CDR3 covers 13 residues. The ends were cut back, 4 bases at V and 4 bases at J, with 8 bases in the middle. Here the CDR3 reads CASSLGPYNEQFF. CDR3 DNA sequence: TGTGCCAGCAGCCTGGGACCTTACAATGAGCAGTTCTTC.

The chain recombines TRBV10-2 with TRBJ2-1, with 12 nucleotides matching TRBD1. The ends lost 11 bases at V and 7 bases at J; junction bases unmatched: 6. Germline CDR1 reads WSHSY; CDR2 reads SAAADI. The CDR3 consists of 13 residues. The CDR3 reads CAVRDRGLNEQFF. The CDR3 bases are TGCGCCGTGCGGGACAGGGGGCTAAATGAGCAGTTCTTC.

This chain joins TRBV27 and TRBJ1-6; no firm D call. Germline V lookup: CDR1 MNHEY, CDR2 SMNVEV (reference sequence). V was pared by 6 bases and J by 10 bases, with 7 bases between. This CDR3 has 11 residues. CDR3 nucleotides: TGTGCCAGCAGGATTTGGTCACCCCTCCACTTT. Amino acid sequence: CASRIWSPLHF.

DNA of the CDR3: TGCGCCAGCAGCTTGGACTTCGGAAATTCACCCCTCCACTTT. Translation: CASSLDFGNSPLHF. The rearrangement uses TRBV5-1 and TRBJ1-6, with no clear D. CDR1 and CDR2 (germline): SGHRS, YFSETQ. CDR3 length: 14 residues. V lost 0 bases and J lost 7, with 8 bases in between.